The present entry profiles one T cell receptor (beta chain) with its context. Its antigen is unknown. Using genomic DNA as the template, TCR beta VDJ and CDR3 profiling was carried out. TCRdb called the reads again in MiXCR, with one record for every CDR3 protein. The sample lists some 150,000 distinct CDR3 sequences, more than 45% seen once, with about 1.2% in the top ten. Germline values: CDR1 KGHDR, CDR2 SFDVKD. The CDR3 extends over 16 amino acids. V was shortened by 4 bases and J by 8 bases, with 22 bases between the two germline ends. The source of the sample is a study of CD8+CD57+ T cells in acquired aplastic anemia. Study-level information: The DNA of sorted CD4+ and CD8+ cells averaged approximately 3.2 ug.

Study observations and caveats: Found in both controls and patients were around 29 CD8+ CDR3 sequences.

Individuals selected for sequencing had exhibited CD8+CD57+ cell expansion on flow cytometry. In all patients, the disease was severe acquired aplastic anemia. What was sequenced was sorted CD4+, CD8+, or CD8+CD57+ T cells (not recorded which) from PBMCs. The receptor comes from a human donor with aplastic anemia. The J gene is TRBJ1-2, the V gene TRBV24-1, with D possibly TRBD1 on 5 matching bases. CDR3 sequence reads: CATSEGVSPWGGGYTF. In DNA form, the CDR3 reads TGTGCCACCAGTGAAGGGGTGTCCCCGTGGGGCGGAGGCTACACCTTC.